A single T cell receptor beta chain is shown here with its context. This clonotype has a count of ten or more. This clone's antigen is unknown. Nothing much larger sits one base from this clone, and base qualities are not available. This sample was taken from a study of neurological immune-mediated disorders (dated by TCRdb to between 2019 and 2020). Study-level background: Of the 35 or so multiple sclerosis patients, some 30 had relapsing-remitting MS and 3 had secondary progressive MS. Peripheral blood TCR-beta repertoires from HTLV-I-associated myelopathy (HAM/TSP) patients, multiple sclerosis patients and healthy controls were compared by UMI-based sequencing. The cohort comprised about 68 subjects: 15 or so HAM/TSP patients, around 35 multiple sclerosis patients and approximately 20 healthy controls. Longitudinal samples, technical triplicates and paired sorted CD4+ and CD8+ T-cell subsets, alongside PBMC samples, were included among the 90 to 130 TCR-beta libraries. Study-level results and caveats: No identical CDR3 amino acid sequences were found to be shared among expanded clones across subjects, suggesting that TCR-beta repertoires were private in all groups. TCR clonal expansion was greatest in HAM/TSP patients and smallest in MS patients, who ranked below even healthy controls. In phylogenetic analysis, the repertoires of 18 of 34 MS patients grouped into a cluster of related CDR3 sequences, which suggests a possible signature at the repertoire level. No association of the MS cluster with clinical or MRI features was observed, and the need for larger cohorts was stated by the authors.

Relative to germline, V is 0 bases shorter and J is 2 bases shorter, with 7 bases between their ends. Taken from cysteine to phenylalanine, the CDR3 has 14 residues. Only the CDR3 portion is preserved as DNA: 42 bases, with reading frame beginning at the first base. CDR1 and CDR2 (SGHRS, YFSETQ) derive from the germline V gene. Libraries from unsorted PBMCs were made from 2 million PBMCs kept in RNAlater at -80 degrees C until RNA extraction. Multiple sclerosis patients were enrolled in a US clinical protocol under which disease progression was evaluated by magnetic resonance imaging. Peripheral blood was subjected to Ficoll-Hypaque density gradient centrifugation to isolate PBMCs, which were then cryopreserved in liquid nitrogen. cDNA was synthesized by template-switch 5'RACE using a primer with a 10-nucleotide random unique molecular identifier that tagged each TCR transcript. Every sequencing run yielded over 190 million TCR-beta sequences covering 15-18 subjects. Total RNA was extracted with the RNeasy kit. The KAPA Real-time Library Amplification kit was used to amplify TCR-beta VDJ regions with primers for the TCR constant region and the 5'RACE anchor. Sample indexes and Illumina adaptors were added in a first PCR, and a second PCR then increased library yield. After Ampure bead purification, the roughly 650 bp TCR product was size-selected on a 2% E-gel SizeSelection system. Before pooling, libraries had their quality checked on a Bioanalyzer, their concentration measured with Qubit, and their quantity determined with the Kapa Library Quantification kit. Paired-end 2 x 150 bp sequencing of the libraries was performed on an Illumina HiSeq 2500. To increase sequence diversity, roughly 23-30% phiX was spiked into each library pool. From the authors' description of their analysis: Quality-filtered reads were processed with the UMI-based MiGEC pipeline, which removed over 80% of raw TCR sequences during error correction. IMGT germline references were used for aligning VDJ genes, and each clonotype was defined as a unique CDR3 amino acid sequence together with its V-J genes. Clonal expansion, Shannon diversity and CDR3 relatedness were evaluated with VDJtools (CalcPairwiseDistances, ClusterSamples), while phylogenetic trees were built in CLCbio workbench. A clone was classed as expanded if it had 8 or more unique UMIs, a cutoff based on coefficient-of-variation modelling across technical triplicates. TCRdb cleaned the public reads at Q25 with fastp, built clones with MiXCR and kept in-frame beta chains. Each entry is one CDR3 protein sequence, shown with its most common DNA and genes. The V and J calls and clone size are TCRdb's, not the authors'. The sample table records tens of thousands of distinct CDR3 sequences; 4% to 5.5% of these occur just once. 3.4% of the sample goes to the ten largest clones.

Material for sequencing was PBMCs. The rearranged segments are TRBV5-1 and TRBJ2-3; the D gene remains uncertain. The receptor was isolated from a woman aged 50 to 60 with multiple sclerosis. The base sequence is TGCGCCAGCAGCTTGGAGGCAGACACAGATACGCAGTATTTT. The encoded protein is CASSLEADTDTQYF.